Listed below are T cell receptor beta chains from one sample, sequenced in a study of T cell repertoires in ileal Crohn's disease. Libraries were prepared by immunoSEQ multiplex PCR; TCRdb keeps only in-frame clonotypes and omits some of them. The sample gives 10,000 to 15,000 clones, 80% to 90% of which show up once; roughly 17% is in the top ten. Sequenced sample: ileal tissue. Source of these receptors: an adult with Crohn's disease. CDR3s include the opening cysteine and the closing phenylalanine or tryptophan. A D gene is named only where the DNA matches it firmly. Expanded clones get a size class; other rows say once, few or many, or leave the size out.

D	V	J	size	CDR3	DNA
NA	TRBV5-1	TRBJ2-7	NA	CASSLAPLYEQYF	TGCGCCAGCAGCTTGGCCCCACTATACGAGCAGTACTTC
NA	TRBV28	TRBJ1-4	NA	CASSLGGAGNEKLFF	TGTGCCAGCAGTCTTGGGGGGGCAGGTAATGAAAAACTGTTTTTT
NA	TRBV7-9	TRBJ1-1	medium-sized	CASSLEGAGKAFF	TGTGCCAGCAGCTTAGAAGGGGCAGGGAAAGCTTTCTTT
NA	TRBV5-4	TRBJ1-2	NA	CASSLVWSGNYGYTF	TGTGCCAGCAGCTTGGTGTGGTCAGGGAACTATGGCTACACCTTC
TRBD1	TRBV6-4	TRBJ2-2	NA	CASSDWDRDTGELFF	TGTGCCAGCAGTGACTGGGACAGGGACACCGGGGAGCTGTTTTTT
NA	TRBV5-4	TRBJ2-7	NA	CASSLGQALNYEQYF	TGTGCCAGCAGCTTGGGACAGGCGCTGAACTACGAGCAGTACTTC
NA	TRBV30	TRBJ1-6	NA	CAWSVRSSYNSPLHF	TGTGCCTGGAGTGTACGCAGCTCCTATAATTCACCCCTCCACTTT
TRBD1	TRBV5-1	TRBJ2-7	NA	CASSPGRDRGYEQYF	TGCGCCAGCAGTCCGGGGAGGGACAGGGGTTACGAGCAGTACTTC
TRBD2	TRBV6-6	TRBJ2-3	NA	CASTLTSGRITDTQYF	TGTGCCAGCACCCTGACTAGCGGGAGGATAACAGATACGCAGTATTTT
TRBD1	TRBV9	TRBJ2-7	few	CASGRQGAGEQYF	TGTGCCAGCGGACGGCAGGGGGCTGGAGAGCAGTACTTC
TRBD2	TRBV4-2	TRBJ2-3	NA	CASSQNPTSGASGTQYF	TGTGCCAGCAGTCAAAACCCCACTAGCGGGGCCTCGGGTACGCAGTATTTT
NA	TRBV5-4	TRBJ2-7	NA	CASRLQGVGEQYF	TGTGCCAGCAGGTTACAGGGTGTCGGGGAGCAGTACTTC
NA	TRBV15	TRBJ2-5	once	CATSLGNQETQYF	TGTGCCACCAGCCTAGGAAACCAAGAGACCCAGTACTTC
NA	TRBV28	TRBJ1-1	once	CASTASSQELAFF	TGTGCCAGCACCGCATCCTCCCAGGAACTGGCTTTCTTT
TRBD1	TRBV19	TRBJ1-1	NA	CASSPDRGYTEAFF	TGTGCCAGTAGCCCGGACAGGGGGTACACTGAAGCTTTCTTT
TRBD1	TRBV2	TRBJ2-7	NA	CASRIGTGLDEQYF	TGTGCCAGCAGGATCGGGACAGGGTTGGACGAGCAGTACTTC
NA	TRBV29-1	TRBJ2-6	NA	CSVESGSGANVLTF	TGCAGCGTTGAGTCGGGGTCTGGGGCCAACGTCCTGACTTTC
TRBD2	TRBV5-1	TRBJ2-7	NA	CASSLEGTSYHEQYF	TGCGCCAGCAGCTTGGAGGGGACTAGCTACCACGAGCAGTACTTC
NA	TRBV4-1	TRBJ1-4	NA	CASSQVEGGDEKLFF	TGCGCCAGCAGCCAAGTTGAGGGGGGGGATGAAAAACTGTTTTTT
TRBD1	TRBV6-5	TRBJ1-2	NA	CASSYWGTANYGYTF	TGTGCCAGCAGTTACTGGGGGACAGCTAACTATGGCTACACCTTC
TRBD2	TRBV5-4	TRBJ2-2	NA	CASSLGPAGGSGELFF	TGTGCCAGCAGCTTGGGTCCAGCGGGAGGATCCGGGGAGCTGTTTTTT
TRBD2	TRBV5-6	TRBJ2-7	NA	CASSPGIGLAATYEQYF	TGTGCCAGCAGCCCGGGGATCGGACTAGCGGCGACCTACGAGCAGTACTTC
NA	TRBV10-2	TRBJ2-3	NA	CASLRSAPRTDTQYF	TGCGCCAGCCTACGGAGTGCCCCCCGCACAGATACGCAGTATTTT
TRBD2	TRBV14	TRBJ2-2	NA	CASSRMRGGAGELFF	TGTGCCAGCAGCAGAATGCGGGGGGGCGCCGGGGAGCTGTTTTTT
TRBD2	TRBV13	TRBJ2-3	NA	CASGAGLLTDTQYF	TGTGCCAGCGGAGCGGGACTCCTCACAGATACGCAGTATTTT
TRBD2	TRBV7-2	TRBJ2-7	NA	CASSYYAGGSYEQYF	TGTGCCAGCAGTTATTACGCGGGAGGGTCCTACGAGCAGTACTTC
TRBD1	TRBV10-2	TRBJ1-1	NA	CASSRQGDTEAFF	TGCGCCAGCAGTCGACAGGGCGACACTGAAGCTTTCTTT
NA	TRBV9	TRBJ1-5	NA	CASSVSPDQPQHF	TGTGCCAGCAGCGTATCCCCGGATCAGCCCCAGCATTTT
TRBD2	TRBV18	TRBJ2-1	NA	CASSPSSGGAYHEQFF	TGTGCCAGCTCACCAAGCTCCGGGGGGGCCTACCATGAGCAGTTCTTC
NA	TRBV10-3	TRBJ1-2	once	CAIGAGGGGYTF	TGTGCCATCGGGGCCGGTGGCGGCGGCTACACCTTC
NA	TRBV7-2	TRBJ1-1	few	CASSLVRQGLEAFF	TGTGCCAGCAGCTTAGTGCGGCAGGGGCTTGAAGCTTTCTTT
TRBD1	TRBV30	TRBJ2-7	NA	CAWSPKGTGVSYEQYF	TGTGCCTGGAGCCCAAAAGGGACAGGGGTCTCCTACGAGCAGTACTTC
TRBD1	TRBV28	TRBJ2-6	NA	CASWTGVAGANVLTF	TGTGCCAGCTGGACAGGGGTTGCTGGGGCCAACGTCCTGACTTTC
NA	TRBV30	TRBJ1-6	NA	CAWSLSQANSPLHF	TGTGCCTGGAGTTTGAGCCAAGCAAATTCACCCCTCCACTTT
TRBD2	TRBV5-4	TRBJ2-2	once	CASSLETGGAGELFF	TGTGCCAGCAGCTTGGAGACGGGGGGGGCCGGGGAGCTGTTTTTT
NA	TRBV19	TRBJ1-5	NA	CAGGTGFQPQHF	TGTGCCGGGGGAACAGGGTTTCAGCCCCAGCATTTT
TRBD1	TRBV7-2	TRBJ1-2	NA	CASSLRGQGEGGYTF	TGTGCCAGCAGCTTAAGAGGACAGGGTGAAGGTGGCTACACCTTC
TRBD1	TRBV2	TRBJ1-2	NA	CASSPTGGGGGYTF	TGTGCCAGCAGCCCGACAGGGGGCGGAGGTGGCTACACCTTC
NA	TRBV6-1	TRBJ1-6	NA	CASTEGGYNSPLHF	TGTGCCAGCACCGAGGGCGGCTATAATTCACCCCTCCACTTT
NA	TRBV5-1	TRBJ1-1	NA	CASKAGENTEAFF	TGCGCCAGCAAGGCGGGAGAAAACACTGAAGCTTTCTTT
TRBD1	TRBV6-4	TRBJ2-3	NA	CASSEKETGTDTQYF	TGTGCCAGCAGTGAGAAGGAGACAGGGACAGATACGCAGTATTTT
NA	TRBV5-1	TRBJ1-5	NA	CASSLEGGNQPQHF	TGCGCCAGCAGCTTGGAGGGAGGAAATCAGCCCCAGCATTTT
NA	TRBV2	TRBJ1-5	NA	CASSEQGGRSNQPQHF	TGTGCCAGCAGTGAACAAGGAGGGAGATCCAATCAGCCCCAGCATTTT
NA	TRBV7-8	TRBJ2-2	NA	CASSSRNTVELFF	TGTGCCAGCAGCTCTCGTAACACCGTGGAGCTGTTTTTT
NA	TRBV9	TRBJ2-3	NA	CASTPPGLTRDTQYF	TGTGCCAGCACCCCACCGGGACTCACCAGAGATACGCAGTATTTT
NA	TRBV5-8	TRBJ1-1	NA	CASSLFSGNMNTEAFF	TGTGCCAGCAGCTTGTTTTCAGGAAATATGAACACTGAAGCTTTCTTT
NA	TRBV21-1	TRBJ2-3	NA	CASSTSGQGKTDTQYF	TGTGCCAGCAGCACCTCTGGACAGGGGAAGACAGATACGCAGTATTTT
TRBD2	TRBV18	TRBJ2-7	NA	CASSMGLAGSEQYF	TGTGCCAGCTCAATGGGACTAGCGGGAAGCGAGCAGTACTTC
NA	TRBV5-1	TRBJ1-4	NA	CASSMGHHSQKLFF	TGCGCCAGCAGCATGGGACACCACAGCCAAAAACTGTTTTTT
TRBD1	TRBV5-4	TRBJ1-2	NA	CASSGWTGVGYTF	TGTGCCAGCAGCGGATGGACAGGCGTGGGCTACACCTTC
TRBD2	TRBV10-2	TRBJ2-3	NA	CASMLAGADTQYF	TGCGCCAGCATGCTAGCGGGAGCCGATACGCAGTATTTT
TRBD2	TRBV6-5	TRBJ2-1	NA	CASSPGLAGGEQFF	TGTGCCAGCAGTCCTGGACTAGCGGGAGGCGAGCAGTTCTTC
NA	TRBV19	TRBJ2-3	few	CASSIRTYTDTQYF	TGTGCCAGTAGTATTCGAACCTACACAGATACGCAGTATTTT
TRBD1	TRBV5-1	TRBJ1-5	NA	CASSPRTGVDQPQHF	TGCGCCAGCAGCCCAAGGACAGGGGTGGATCAGCCCCAGCATTTT
TRBD1	TRBV7-2	TRBJ2-7	NA	CASSLEWTGKFEQYF	TGTGCCAGCAGCTTAGAGTGGACAGGGAAATTCGAGCAGTACTTC
NA	TRBV30	TRBJ1-2	NA	CAWNRDGYGYTF	TGTGCCTGGAACAGGGATGGCTATGGCTACACCTTC